This entry is about one T cell receptor (beta chain). Its cognate antigen is unknown. The CDR3 covers 13 residues. Germline CDR1 MDHEN, CDR2 SYDVKM. Trimming cost V 4 bases and J 1 base, with 6 bases left between them. Controls came from buffy coats of healthy blood donors. This entry belongs to a study of STAT5B mutations in CD4+ large granular lymphocyte leukemia. Study-wide results and limits: TRBV06-family usage was enriched in top patient clones (8/27) versus controls (2/35).

Profiling relied on immunoSEQ multiplex PCR, and the TCRdb table lists in-frame clones only, not all of them. The sample carries about 20,000 clones, about four fifths recorded once. The chain employs TRBV28 and TRBJ2-3; the D gene is possibly TRBD2 (5 bases). The receptor comes from a human donor in good health. Material: CD4+ T cells from blood buffy coats. The CDR3 bases are TGTGCCAGCAGTTCCGGGGGCACAGATACGCAGTATTTT. Residues: CASSSGGTDTQYF.